These 22 T cell receptor beta chains were sequenced from one sample in a study of shared clonotypes between healthy human individuals (dated by TCRdb to the early 2020s). The method behind the library was the immunoSEQ multiplex PCR assay. The immuneACCESS repertoire file appears here via TCRdb, limited to in-frame rearrangements. These files lack a portion of the clones; in checked studies, under half of the deficit traces to unresolved V genes, and the cause of the others is not known. The sample yields 2 million to 2.5 million clones; 90% to 96% were counted once. Approximately 0.13% of the sample is held by the ten biggest clonotypes. The sample taken for sequencing was naive CD4+ T cells sorted from blood. This sample's cell subset or site label indicates: CD45RA+ positively selected. Every receptor here comes from a young man in good health.

The chain is built from TRBV6-6 and TRBJ2-5, with D possibly TRBD2 on 6 matching bases. The V end was cut by 2 bases, the J end by 5 bases, with 12 bases between. The CDR3 sequence is 14 residues long. The germline CDR1 and CDR2 sequences are MNHNY and SVGAGI (reference sequence). The CDR3 DNA is TGTGCCAGCAGTTACCCGGGGGTTCCGGAGACCCAGTACTTC. Protein product: CASSYPGVPETQYF.

The chain couples TRBV5-1 to TRBJ1-2, with 10 bases fitting TRBD1. Germline trimming cut 0 bases from V and 5 bases from J; bases unmatched to any gene: 10. CDR3 size: 17 residues. CDR1 is SGHRS and CDR2 is YFSETQ in the germline V gene. CDR3 protein: CASSLDSRQGATYGYTF. The CDR3, as DNA: TGCGCCAGCAGCTTGGACTCCAGACAGGGGGCTACTTATGGCTACACCTTC.

The rearrangement links TRBV27 to TRBJ1-2; D is perhaps TRBD1 (6 bases). This CDR3 is 14 amino acids long. Trimming pared 4 bases from V and 0 bases from J, leaving 9 bases between. Germline V gives CDR1 MNHEY, CDR2 SMNVEV (reference sequence). The CDR3 sequence: CASSSTGSNYGYTF. The CDR3 nucleotides are TGTGCCAGCAGTTCGACAGGATCTAACTATGGCTACACCTTC.

The chain combines TRBV11-2 with TRBJ1-6, with 7 bases that match TRBD1. Germline V gives CDR1 SGHAT, CDR2 FQNNGV. Trimming cost V 5 bases and J 9 bases; bases outside gene matches: 7. The length of the CDR3 is 14 residues. CDR3 coding DNA: TGTGCCAGCAGCGCGACAGGGTTGGGTTCACCCCTCCACTTT. This encodes CASSATGLGSPLHF.

This rearrangement joins TRBV27 to TRBJ1-2; no definite D call. V was pared by 3 bases and J by 0 bases, with 5 bases between. CDR3 size: 13 residues. CDR1 and CDR2 (germline): MNHEY, SMNVEV (reference sequence). The CDR3 region has the DNA TGTGCCAGCAGTTTTGGTACTAACTATGGCTACACCTTC. Residues: CASSFGTNYGYTF.

The gene calls are TRBV7-2 and TRBJ2-7, with TRBD1 as a possible D gene (5 bases). The CDR3 spans 15 residues. V lost 0 bases and J 6 bases, leaving 15 bases between the germline ends. Germline V gives CDR1 SGHTA, CDR2 FQGNSA. The CDR3: CASSLAAGPLREQYF. DNA of the CDR3: TGTGCCAGCAGCTTAGCGGCAGGGCCCCTTCGCGAGCAGTACTTC.

J is TRBJ1-5 and V is TRBV19; a possible D gene is TRBD1 (6 bases). The V gene's germline CDR1 is LNHDA and CDR2 SQIVND (reference sequence). Trimming stripped 6 bases from V and 6 bases from J, with 18 bases between. The CDR3 loop spans 15 amino acids. In DNA, the CDR3 is TGTGCCAGTAGCGCTGGCAGGGGTATCGGTCAGCCCCAGCATTTT. Translated: CASSAGRGIGQPQHF.

The V and J genes are TRBV7-2 and TRBJ2-7; 7 bases are shared with TRBD1. Germline CDR1 and CDR2: SGHTA and FQGNSA. The J segment lost 0 bases and the V segment lost 7 bases, leaving 6 bases of the junction unmatched. The CDR3 consists of 14 residues. The CDR3 DNA sequence: TGTGCCAGCACCCCGGGACAGTCCTCCTACGAGCAGTACTTC. It encodes CASTPGQSSYEQYF. Using reference TRBV7-2 and TRBJ2-7 for the parts outside the CDR3, the full variable domain is GAGVSQSPSNKVTEKGKDVELRCDPISGHTALYWYRQSLGQGLEFLIYFQGNSAPDKSGLPSDRFSAERTGGSVSTLTIQRTQQEDSAVYLCASTPGQSSYEQYFGPGTRLTVT.

The rearrangement uses TRBV27 and TRBJ2-1; D gene unclear. The CDR3 extends over 14 amino acids. The germline V gene has CDR1 MNHEY and CDR2 SMNVEV (reference sequence). V was trimmed by 7 bases and J by 7 bases, leaving 17 bases between them. The CDR3 DNA follows: TGTGCCAGCATCCCGCGGTCGGGCTGGAATGAGCAGTTCTTC. Amino acid sequence: CASIPRSGWNEQFF.

The CDR3 region is CASSAGLGTGTPGEQYF. CDR3 DNA: TGTGCCAGCAGCGCCGGGTTAGGGACAGGGACACCAGGGGAGCAGTACTTC. The chain employs TRBV9 and TRBJ2-7; 9 bases line up with TRBD1. CDR1 is SGDLS and CDR2 is YYNGEE in the germline V gene. The CDR3 covers 17 residues. The junction had 17 bases not matched to a gene; V was cut back by 3 bases and J by 7 bases. Filled out from reference TRBV9 and TRBJ2-7, the complete variable domain reads DSGVTQTPKHLITATGQRVTLRCSPRSGDLSVYWYQQSLDQGLQFLIQYYNGEERAKGNILERFSAQQFPDLHSELNLSSLELGDSALYFCASSAGLGTGTPGEQYFGPGTRLTVT.

The J gene is TRBJ2-7, the V gene TRBV4-1; no clear D. The length of the CDR3 is 14 residues. Between the trimmed V and J ends, which lost 2 bases and 6 bases, there was a span of 14 bases. Germline V gene lookup returns CDR1 MGHRA and CDR2 YSYEKL. CDR3 nucleotides: TGCGCCAGCAGCCAACTTAGGGCCATCGGCGAGCAGTACTTC. Translation gives CASSQLRAIGEQYF.

The chain recombines TRBV6-1 with TRBJ1-2, with 7 bases aligning to TRBD1. Per the germline V gene, CDR1 is MNHNS and CDR2 is SASEGT. The CDR3 loop spans 13 amino acids. Trimming took 8 bases from V and 3 from J; bases not matched to a gene: 6. In DNA form, the CDR3 reads TGTGCCAGCCGTTCCGACAGGGACTATGGCTACACCTTC. Protein product: CASRSDRDYGYTF.

A word on this clone: At the DNA level, this CDR3 is encoded by other sequences in the same sample as well. This chain links TRBV5-1 with TRBJ2-2; unclear D gene. CDR3 size: 13 residues. Trimming cost V 4 bases and J 2 bases, with 6 bases left between them. Germline V CDR1 and CDR2: SGHRS, YFSETQ. The DNA for the CDR3 is TGCGCCAGCAGCCCGCCCAACACCGGGGAGCTGTTTTTT. It codes for CASSPPNTGELFF.

DNA of the CDR3: TGTGCCAGCGACGCGGGGAGCACAGATACGCAGTATTTT. This sequence encodes CASDAGSTDTQYF. The chain links TRBV7-9 to TRBJ2-3, with D possibly TRBD2 on 6 matching bases. V was clipped by 8 bases and J by 0 bases, with 9 bases between them. Germline CDR1 SEHNR, CDR2 FQNEAQ (reference sequence). The CDR3 has 13 amino acids.

This chain uses TRBV5-5 with TRBJ1-1; maybe TRBD1 (5 bases). CDR3 length: 13 residues. Germline CDR1 and CDR2: SGHKS and YYEKEE (reference sequence). Trimming pared 1 base from V and 11 bases from J, leaving 15 bases between. The CDR3 DNA follows: TGTGCCAGCAGCTTGACCCGATCCGGGGGGGCTTTCTTT. Its translation: CASSLTRSGGAFF.

This CDR3 reads CASSLVFMNTGELFF. The CDR3 DNA sequence: TGCGCCAGCAGCTTGGTTTTCATGAACACCGGGGAGCTGTTTTTT. This chain joins TRBV5-1 and TRBJ2-2; no clear D. CDR3 length: 15 residues. Germline V gene lookup returns CDR1 SGHRS and CDR2 YFSETQ. V lost 0 bases, J lost 1 base, and 7 bases lay in between.

The chain couples TRBV6-1 to TRBJ2-7; no clear D. The V and J ends lost 4 bases and 0 bases respectively, with 13 bases between them. Germline values: CDR1 MNHNS, CDR2 SASEGT. The CDR3 is 15 amino acids. Here the CDR3 reads CASSVQAASSYEQYF. As DNA, the CDR3 is TGTGCCAGCAGTGTCCAGGCCGCGAGCTCCTACGAGCAGTACTTC.

The V and J genes are TRBV7-2 and TRBJ1-5; D ambiguous. The V gene's germline CDR1 is SGHTA and CDR2 FQGNSA. This CDR3 is built from 14 residues. Trimming stripped 5 bases from V and 2 bases from J, with 10 bases between. CDR3 residues: CASSPERGNQPQHF. The CDR3 DNA reads TGTGCCAGCAGCCCCGAACGGGGCAATCAGCCCCAGCATTTT.

A remark on this clone: Within the sample, other DNA sequences also encode this same CDR3. The chain links TRBV10-1 to TRBJ2-1; D possibly matches TRBD1 or TRBD2 (6 bases each). V shed 0 bases and J shed 7 bases, with 10 bases lying between them. Germline V gene data show CDR1 as WNHNN and CDR2 as SYGVQD (reference sequence). The CDR3 is 14 amino acids. The CDR3: CASSESGGRNEQFF. CDR3 in DNA: TGCGCCAGCAGTGAGTCGGGGGGCAGGAATGAGCAGTTCTTC.

The chain combines TRBV29-1 with TRBJ2-7; possible D gene TRBD1, 6 bases. This CDR3 is built from 12 residues. Trimming left V 5 bases short and J 4 bases short, with 12 bases between. Germline CDR1 and CDR2: SQVTM and ANQGSEA. This CDR3 reads CSVRKGGYEQYF. The CDR3 DNA reads as TGCAGCGTTCGTAAAGGGGGATACGAGCAGTACTTC.

CDR3 loop: CASSYGELEAFF. The CDR3 DNA reads as TGTGCCAGCAGTTACGGCGAGCTGGAAGCTTTCTTT. The chain has TRBV28 and TRBJ1-1; D gene unclear. Trimming shortened V by 4 bases and J by 8 bases, and 11 bases separated the two germline ends. The CDR3 extends over 12 amino acids. CDR1 is MDHEN and CDR2 is SYDVKM in the germline V gene. Together with reference TRBV28 and TRBJ1-1, the CDR3 gives the full variable domain: DVKVTQSSRYLVKRTGEKVFLECVQDMDHENMFWYRQDPGLGLRLIYFSYDVKMKEKGDIPEGYSVSREKKERFSLILESASTNQTSMYLCASSYGELEAFFGQGTRLTVV.

The chain employs TRBV30 and TRBJ1-6, with 7 bases aligning to TRBD1. Germline-derived CDR1 and CDR2 are GTSNPN and SVGIG (reference sequence). This CDR3 spans 13 amino acids. V lost 8 bases and J lost 7; bases outside the gene matches: 8. The CDR3, as DNA: TGTGCCGAACGAGGCAGGGGGAATTCACCCCTCCACTTT. Its translation: CAERGRGNSPLHF.